This note documents a single T cell receptor (beta chain) sequence. This sample is drawn from a study of long-term antiretroviral therapy in people with HIV. Samples were assayed with immunoSEQ v3.0 at survey level. Method: immunoSEQ multiplex PCR; TCRdb's copy keeps in-frame clones and lacks some. The table lists 25,000 to 30,000 clones, more than 70% of them singletons. The CDR3 consists of 15 residues. V lost 4 bases and J lost 0, with 12 bases in between. Germline V gene lookup returns CDR1 SGHRS and CDR2 YFSETQ. The material sequenced was unsorted PBMCs, taken 0.8 years after starting antiretroviral therapy. The V and J genes are TRBV5-1 and TRBJ2-3, with a tentative D call TRBD1 (6 bases). The sequence was collected from a woman between 25 and 40 years old with HIV. The CDR3 here is CASSKRTVSTDTQYF. DNA of the CDR3: TGCGCCAGCAGCAAACGGACAGTTAGCACAGATACGCAGTATTTT.